This T cell receptor beta chain was identified in a study of T cells after yellow fever vaccination (dated by TCRdb to the late 2010s). At the level of the whole study: The SMART-Seq v4 Ultra Low Input RNA kit was used to prepare libraries from fractions with low cell numbers. To track T-cell clones before and after primary and booster YFV17D yellow fever vaccination, bulk TCR alpha and beta repertoires were sequenced longitudinally. Two healthy male donors made up the cohort, one aged 18 to 30 years and the other aged 30 to 40 years. Bulk PBMC replicates and cell subsets were isolated from blood drawn at multiple timepoints before and after both primary and secondary immunization. Broad study findings and their caveats: The secondary T-cell response was weaker than the primary response but faster, peaking on day 5 instead of day 15. Computational filtering was required because FACS-sorted repertoires could contain abundant contaminating clonotypes from the bulk population. Because the study included only a couple of donors, the extent to which the findings can be generalized is limited. A small fraction of clonotypes showed up in both the CD4 and CD8 compartments, probably as a result of convergent recombination. After the booster, most clones that had expanded after primary vaccination were detected again (roughly 96% of CD4 and around nine tenths of CD8), suggesting broad maintenance of memory.

The sample's treatment or condition, from its label and the paper: live attenuated yellow fever vaccine strain. A standard Ficoll-Paque protocol was used to isolate PBMCs from peripheral blood. CD4 and CD8 T-cell fractions were isolated with Dynabeads CD4 and CD8 positive selection kits. TriZol was used to extract RNA from bulk PBMCs, CD4 and CD8 fractions, and dextramer-positive and dextramer-negative fractions. TCR cDNA was synthesized by 5'RACE template switching, through which a universal primer site and unique molecular identifiers were introduced. cDNA synthesis was primed from both the TCR alpha and TCR beta constant segments. Library amplification used two PCR steps, and the second PCR step added sample barcodes and sequencing adapters. Sequencing of the libraries was done on either Illumina HiSeq 2500 (2x100 bp) or NovaSeq (2x150 bp). On the authors' methods: Demultiplexing of reads and collapsing into UMI consensus sequences were performed with MIGEC, and V(D)J alignment was carried out with MiXCR. Clonotypes responding to the vaccine were identified with edgeR on replicate PBMC samples, with the criteria of FDR below 0.01 and a log2 fold change above 5 up to day 15. Each bulk clonotype received a CD4 or CD8 identity based on whether the sequenced CD4 or CD8 repertoire contained that clonotype at higher abundance. Starting from the raw public reads, TCRdb applied fastp trimming at Q25, assembled clones with MiXCR and retained in-frame beta chains. Entries that share a CDR3 protein sequence are merged under the most common genes and DNA. The V and J calls were not made by the authors but by TCRdb's processing. The sample table contains about 69,000 distinct CDR3 sequences; only one count was recorded for 5% to 6.5% of them. The top ten hold roughly 2.2% of the sample.

Trimming takes 1 base from V and 5 bases from J, and the germline ends sit 8 bases apart. As encoded in the germline V gene, CDR1 is SGHTA while CDR2 is FQGNSA. From cysteine to phenylalanine, the CDR3 is 13 amino acids long. CDR3 DNA is the only sequence kept; it has 39 bases, read in frame from the first base. This clonotype came up many times. Its specific antigen is unknown. Base-call qualities are not available, and no considerably larger clone is one nucleotide away. Recombination connected TRBV7-2 to TRBJ2-5, with the identity of the D gene unclear. The TCR sequence derives from a man younger than 35 who received the YFV17D yellow fever vaccine. The sequenced sample was CD4+ T cells sorted from PBMCs, obtained about 2 weeks after the first yellow fever vaccination. This receptor has the CDR3 CASSLDVRETQYF. The DNA sequence is given as TGTGCCAGCAGCTTAGACGTACGGGAGACCCAGTACTTC.